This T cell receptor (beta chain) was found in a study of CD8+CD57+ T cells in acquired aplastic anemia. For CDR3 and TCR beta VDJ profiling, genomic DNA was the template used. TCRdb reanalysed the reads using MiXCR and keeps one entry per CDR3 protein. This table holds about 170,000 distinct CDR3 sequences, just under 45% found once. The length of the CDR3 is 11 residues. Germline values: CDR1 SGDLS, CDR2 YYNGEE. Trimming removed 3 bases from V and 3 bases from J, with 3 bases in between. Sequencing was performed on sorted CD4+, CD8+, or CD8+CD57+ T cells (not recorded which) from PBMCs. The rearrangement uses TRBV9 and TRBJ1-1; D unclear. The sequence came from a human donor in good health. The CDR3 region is CASSGDTEAFF. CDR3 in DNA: TGTGCCAGCAGCGGGGACACTGAAGCTTTCTTT.